One and the same sample provided the 20 T cell receptor beta chains below, sequenced in a study of T cells in Graves' hyperthyroidism and ophthalmopathy. Authors of the study amplified TCR beta CDR3 regions from RNA transcripts. The HTBI primer set was used in a first-round RT-PCR of the TCR CDR3. TCRdb itself ran the multiplex PCR reads through MiXCR, one entry per CDR3 protein. The repertoire holds hundreds of thousands of distinct CDR3 sequences, with 14% as singletons. The sample consisted of blood. All receptors derive from a woman between 50 and 59 years old with Graves' ophthalmopathy.

V usage is TRBV5-1 and J usage is TRBJ1-5; D ambiguous. Between the trimmed V and J ends, which lost 0 bases and 1 base, there was a span of 8 bases. CDR3 size: 15 residues. Germline CDR1 SGHRS, CDR2 YFSETQ. For the CDR3, the DNA is TGCGCCAGCAGCTTGGAAGGTCAGAGCAATCAGCCCCAGCATTTT. Translated: CASSLEGQSNQPQHF. The variable domain in full, with the rest retrieved from reference TRBV5-1 and TRBJ1-5, is KAGVTQTPRYLIKTRGQQVTLSCSPISGHRSVSWYQQTPGQGLQFLFEYFSETQRNKGNFPGRFSGRQFSNSRSEMNVSTLELGDSALYLCASSLEGQSNQPQHFGDGTRLSIL.

Ten or more counts support this clonotype. This chain joins TRBV28 and TRBJ2-7; 10 bases line up with TRBD2. The V and J ends lost 5 bases and 0 bases, in that order; junction bases with no gene match: 4. Germline values: CDR1 MDHEN, CDR2 SYDVKM. CDR3 length: 15 residues. The CDR3 spells CASSNLAGVSYEQYF. The CDR3 bases are TGTGCCAGCAGTAATCTAGCGGGAGTCTCCTACGAGCAGTACTTC.

This clonotype was found many times. The chain couples TRBV5-1 to TRBJ2-7; TRBD2 matches at 14 bases. After removal of 4 bases from V and 7 bases from J, the junction contained 10 bases not matched to a gene. Germline V gene lookup returns CDR1 SGHRS and CDR2 YFSETQ. The CDR3 runs to 16 residues. CDR3 DNA: TGCGCCAGCAGCCCAGGGACTAGCGGGAGTTTGTGGGAGCAGTACTTC. Amino acids: CASSPGTSGSLWEQYF.

This clonotype has at least ten counts. V is TRBV6-1 and J is TRBJ2-3; D tentatively fits TRBD1 or TRBD2 (5 bases each). V was pared by 6 bases and J by 4 bases, with 20 bases between. Per the germline V gene, CDR1 is MNHNS and CDR2 is SASEGT. The CDR3 totals 16 residues. The CDR3 coding sequence is TGTGCCAGCAGGCCGAGGAGCAGGGAGTTATCAGATACGCAGTATTTT. Encoded protein: CASRPRSRELSDTQYF.

In its sample, this clonotype was seen a few times. The chain has TRBV4-3 and TRBJ1-1, with no clear D. The CDR3 length is 16 residues. Trimming took 0 bases from V and 9 from J, leaving 20 bases between them. Germline CDR1 reads LGHNA; CDR2 reads YSLEER. CDR3 DNA: TGCGCCAGCAGCCAAGAAGCAGTGGCAAGAACACTGAAAGCTTTCTTT. Its protein product is CASSQEAVARTLKAFF.

There are a few counts of this clonotype. The chain uses TRBV20-1 and TRBJ2-7, with 9 bases matching TRBD1. The CDR3 loop spans 14 amino acids. Unmatched junction bases numbered 5, after V lost 1 base and J lost 4 bases. CDR1 and CDR2 from the germline V gene are DFQATT and SNEGSKA (reference sequence). This chain's CDR3 is CSARGRTGVYEQYF. For the CDR3, the DNA is TGCAGTGCTAGAGGCCGGACAGGGGTTTACGAGCAGTACTTC.

The sample holds a few counts of this clonotype. This chain joins TRBV19 and TRBJ2-1, with D unresolved. Looked up from germline, CDR1 is LNHDA and CDR2 is SQIVND (reference sequence). Trimming pared 7 bases from V and 0 bases from J, leaving 10 bases between. This CDR3 has 14 amino acids. The CDR3: CASKRVSSYNEQFF. The CDR3 nucleotides read TGTGCCAGTAAACGGGTCTCCTCCTACAATGAGCAGTTCTTC.

The table lists this clonotype with many counts. The V and J genes are TRBV27 and TRBJ2-2, with D perhaps TRBD2 (5 bases). V gave up 2 bases and J gave up 4 bases, with 8 bases separating them. This CDR3 region has 14 residues. Germline V gene lookup returns CDR1 MNHEY and CDR2 SMNVEV (reference sequence). The CDR3 DNA reads as TGTGCCAGCAGTTTACTCAGCGGCACCGGGGAGCTGTTTTTT. Translation gives CASSLLSGTGELFF.

This clonotype came up many times. The chain combines TRBV11-2 with TRBJ2-7, with unresolved D. From germline, CDR1 is SGHAT and CDR2 FQNNGV. The CDR3 is 11 residues long. Trimming stripped 5 bases from V and 7 bases from J, with 9 bases between. CDR3 nucleotide sequence: TGTGCCAGCAGCAACTTGTGGGAGCAGTACTTC. Encoded protein: CASSNLWEQYF.

This chain joins TRBV19 and TRBJ2-6, with 7 bases matching TRBD1. CDR1 is LNHDA, CDR2 SQIVND, per germline (reference sequence). The CDR3 length is 17 residues. The J segment lost 4 bases and the V segment lost 4 bases, leaving 10 bases of the junction unmatched. The CDR3 protein is CASSNTPTGTGANVLTF. In DNA, the CDR3 is TGTGCCAGTAGTAACACCCCGACAGGGACCGGGGCCAACGTCCTGACTTTC.

CDR3: CASRDRSSYNSPLHF. The CDR3 region has the DNA TGTGCCAGCAGGGACAGGAGCTCCTATAATTCACCCCTCCACTTT. The chain has TRBV6-1 and TRBJ1-6; 7 bases fit TRBD1. CDR1 is MNHNS and CDR2 is SASEGT in the germline V gene. The CDR3 has 15 residues. V lost 6 bases to trimming and J lost 0 bases; unmatched junction nucleotides: 2.

In its sample, this clonotype was seen a few times. This chain joins TRBV24-1 and TRBJ1-5, with D possibly TRBD1 on 6 matching bases. The CDR3 contains 13 residues. Germline-derived CDR1 and CDR2 are KGHDR and SFDVKD. Trimming stripped 5 bases from V and 5 bases from J, with 9 bases between. The CDR3 DNA is TGTGCCACCAGTGTAAGGGGGGATCAGCCCCAGCATTTT. As protein: CATSVRGDQPQHF.

Details on this clonotype: A read error may be the cause here, since a much bigger clone is one base away. The genes are TRBV20-1 and TRBJ1-5; 8 nucleotides match TRBD1. Germline V gene lookup returns CDR1 DFQATT and CDR2 SNEGSKA (reference sequence). This CDR3 contains 16 residues. The CDR3 reads CSASTPDRDGNRPQHF. DNA for the CDR3: TGCAGTGCTAGCACCCCGGACAGGGACGGCAATCGGCCCCAGCATTTT.

In its sample, this clonotype was seen once. The rearrangement joins TRBV18 to TRBJ1-3, with D unresolved. Trimming left V 3 bases short and J 4 bases short, with 13 bases between. CDR3 length: 15 amino acids. Per the germline V gene, CDR1 is KGHSH and CDR2 is LQKENI. The CDR3 reads CASSPTSGSGNTIYF. The DNA for the CDR3 is TGTGCCAGCTCACCGACTAGCGGGTCCGGAAACACCATATATTTT.

V is TRBV11-3 and J is TRBJ1-2; D call uncertain. The CDR3 is 13 residues long. V gave up 0 bases and J gave up 8 bases, with 10 bases separating them. From germline, CDR1 is SGHNT and CDR2 YENEEA. The CDR3 DNA is TGTGCCAGCAGCTTAGACGGATTGGCGGGCTACACCTTC. This encodes CASSLDGLAGYTF.

This clonotype was seen ten or more times. The genes are TRBV30 and TRBJ1-5; the D gene is possibly TRBD1 (5 bases). Trimming cost V 2 bases and J 1 base, with 9 bases left between them. CDR1 and CDR2 (germline): GTSNPN, SVGIG (reference sequence). The CDR3 spans 14 residues. The CDR3 nucleotides are TGTGCCTGGAGTCGGGACGTAAGCAATCAGCCCCAGCATTTT. Encoded protein: CAWSRDVSNQPQHF.

This clonotype has at least ten counts. The V and J genes are TRBV11-3 and TRBJ2-7, with D possibly matching TRBD1 (5 bases). CDR1 and CDR2 from the germline V gene are SGHNT and YENEEA. The CDR3 loop spans 15 amino acids. The germline V and J ends were trimmed by 6 bases and 7 bases, with 22 bases remaining between them. The CDR3 nucleotides read TGTGCCAGCAGTAACCGCAGGGTGTTCCTACGTGAGCAGTACTTC. Translating it yields CASSNRRVFLREQYF.

This clonotype was observed many times. The chain links TRBV11-2 to TRBJ2-1; D possibly matches TRBD1 or TRBD2 (5 bases each). CDR1 and CDR2 from the germline V gene are SGHAT and FQNNGV. CDR3 length: 15 residues. Trimming removed 5 bases from V and 0 bases from J, with 11 bases in between. The DNA for the CDR3 is TGTGCCAGCAGCCTCGAGGGGAGCTCCTACAATGAGCAGTTCTTC. Its protein is CASSLEGSSYNEQFF.

In its sample, this clonotype was seen many times. The chain joins TRBV20-1 to TRBJ2-3, with 10 bases lining up with TRBD2. This CDR3 spans 15 amino acids. V lost 4 bases, J lost 2 bases, and 6 bases stayed unmatched. Looked up from germline, CDR1 is DFQATT and CDR2 is SNEGSKA (reference sequence). As DNA, the CDR3 is TGCAGTGCTACCACACTAGCGGGAAACACAGATACGCAGTATTTT. It encodes CSATTLAGNTDTQYF.

This clonotype was seen more than once but under ten times. The CDR3, as DNA: TGTGCCAGCTCACCTGGTGGGTTGGGCGGCGGAAACACCATATATTTT. It specifies CASSPGGLGGGNTIYF. The rearrangement uses TRBV18 and TRBJ1-3; D not resolved. CDR1 and CDR2 (germline): KGHSH, LQKENI. This CDR3 region has 16 residues. Trimming took 3 bases from V and 4 from J, leaving 16 bases between them.